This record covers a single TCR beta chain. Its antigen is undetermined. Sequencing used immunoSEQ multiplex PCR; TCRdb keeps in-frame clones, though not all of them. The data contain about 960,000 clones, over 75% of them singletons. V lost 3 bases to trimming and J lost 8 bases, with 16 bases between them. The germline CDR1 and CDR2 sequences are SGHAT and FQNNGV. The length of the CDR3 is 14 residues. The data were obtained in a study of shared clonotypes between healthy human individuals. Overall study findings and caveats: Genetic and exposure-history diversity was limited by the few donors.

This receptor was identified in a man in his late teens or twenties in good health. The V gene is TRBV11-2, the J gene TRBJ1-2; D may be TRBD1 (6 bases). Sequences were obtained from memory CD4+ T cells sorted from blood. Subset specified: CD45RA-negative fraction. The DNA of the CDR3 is TGTGCCAGCAGCTTCGCAGGGGTCGAAGTCGGCTACACCTTC. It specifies CASSFAGVEVGYTF. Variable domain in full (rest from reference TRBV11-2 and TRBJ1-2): EAGVAQSPRYKIIEKRQSVAFWCNPISGHATLYWYQQILGQGPKLLIQFQNNGVVDDSQLPKDRFSAERLKGVDSTLKIQPAKLEDSAVYLCASSFAGVEVGYTFGSGTRLTVV.